A single TCR beta chain is shown here with its context. What it binds is unknown. TCRdb passed the PCR reads through MiXCR, listing each CDR3 protein once. Here the sample spans approximately 550,000 distinct CDR3 sequences, about a fifth being singletons. The sample is drawn from a study of molecular identifiers for immune sequencing clone quantification. Background on the study: Replicate experiments took RNA from roughly 18,000 or 92,000 naive CD8 cells, divided it five ways and sequenced four.

General study points: Clones carrying above 20 RNA copies accounted for over 98% of effector molecules, under 1% in naive cells.

The CDR3 contains 16 residues. CDR1 is SEHNR, CDR2 FQNEAQ, per germline (reference sequence). V was pared by 2 bases and J by 2 bases, with 3 bases of the junction left unmatched. The receptor's source is a human donor in good health. Some libraries in this study had Jurkat cell RNA spiked in. Input material: naive CD8+ T cells from blood, with Jurkat cell RNA spiked in. Documented subset: FACS-sorted CD8+CD4-CCR7+CD45RA+ naive T cells. V gene TRBV7-9 combines with J gene TRBJ2-1, with TRBD2 matching 10 bases. The CDR3 nucleotides are TGTGCCAGCAGCTTATCTAGCGGGAGTACCTACAATGAGCAGTTCTTC. Amino acid sequence: CASSLSSGSTYNEQFF.